The TCR beta chain described here comes from a study of blood T cell repertoires in COVID-19. The protocol was immunoSEQ multiplex PCR, while the TCRdb copy is restricted to in-frame clones and leaves out a portion. The data hold fewer than 120,000 clones, with around 89% observed a single time. The receptor was isolated from a woman aged 50 to 65 with acute or convalescent COVID-19. Sequenced: peripheral blood.

CDR3 sequence reads: CASSYSNRGYTEAFF. The CDR3 coding sequence is TGTGCCAGCAGTTACTCGAACAGGGGGTACACTGAAGCTTTCTTT. This chain connects TRBV6-5 to TRBJ1-1; 8 bases align to TRBD1. Germline trimming cut 0 bases from V and 3 bases from J; bases unmatched to any gene: 3. Germline loops: CDR1 MNHEY, CDR2 SVGAGI. The CDR3 sequence is 15 residues long.